This TCR beta chain was identified during a study of Ad26.COV2.S vaccination and SARS-CoV-2 variants (dated by TCRdb to about 2021). Background on the whole study: Donors in the vaccine arm were drawn from COV1001, a multicentre, randomized, double-blind, placebo-controlled phase I-IIa trial testing Ad26.COV2.S in healthy adults. Trial participants were randomized into five groups of five: low-dose or high-dose Ad26.COV2.S given once or twice, or placebo on both occasions. The TCR-sequenced set comprised approximately 30 samples: some 20 Ad26.COV2.S vaccine recipients, 5 placebo recipients and 8 SARS-CoV-2 convalescent individuals. Investigators remained blinded to trial group allocation during experiments and outcome assessment. Ad26.COV2.S was given intramuscularly at 5x10^10 or 1x10^11 viral particles, as a single shot or as two shots 56 days apart. TCRbeta repertoire sequencing served as the tool for gauging how specific and how broad the SARS-CoV-2-reactive T cell receptors were following Ad26.COV2.S vaccination. Study-level results and caveats: The study was not powered to compare responses between vaccine doses or regimens. After vaccination, spike-specific CD8+ and CD4+ T cell responses were reported to show substantial breadth. The authors noted that total T cell responses may have been underestimated by the TCR breadth and depth analyses. Comparable non-spike TCR breadth was observed between vaccine and placebo recipients, consistent with only spike being contained in the vaccine. Ad26.COV2.S recipients had higher spike-specific TCR breadth than placebo recipients (P = 0.0014).

The germline V gene specifies MGHRA as CDR1 and YSYEKL as CDR2. Inclusive of the bounding cysteine and phenylalanine, the CDR3 is 15 residues long. Only CDR3 DNA is held: 45 bases, read in frame from base 1. V has 1 base trimmed and J has 7 bases trimmed; junction bases matching no gene number 7. This clone was detected only a few times. No cognate antigen has been identified for it. No quality values exist for individual bases; no much larger clone is one base distant. The immunoSEQ Assay was used to sequence TCRbeta CDR3 regions. After extraction, genomic DNA underwent amplification by bias-controlled multiplex PCR, followed by high-throughput sequencing. On the study's bioinformatics: Collapsing and filtering of sequences were performed to quantify the absolute abundance of each unique TCRbeta CDR3 region. T cell fraction was estimated by normalization of TCRbeta template counts to usable DNA, with usable DNA being measured through amplification of reference genes present in all nucleated cells. Repertoire TCRs were annotated as SARS-CoV-2-specific by exact matching of V gene, CDR3 amino acid sequence and J gene to a known reactive TCR set. The reference SARS-CoV-2 TCR set was obtained from MIRA and was filtered for enrichment in COVID-19-positive ImmuneCODE repertoires, whereby public or cross-reactive TCRs were removed. Based on the MIRA antigens, annotated TCRs were further analysed at the level of specific ORF or position within ORF. Breadth was defined as annotated unique rearrangements over total unique productive rearrangements; depth was the summed frequency of those rearrangements. Two-sided Wilcoxon rank-sum tests were used to compare TCR breadth between groups. Held by TCRdb, this immuneACCESS table contains in-frame sequences only and omits some clones. Under half of the omission traces to an unresolved V gene where checked; the cause of the rest is unknown. D and trimming come from the DNA, and the V and J calls and clone size come from that table. The sample table shows about 380,000 clones, and 83% are seen once. The ten largest make up around 7.3% of the sample.

Reading the label with the study, this specimen's treatment or condition is: roughly 19 received Ad26.COV2.S at low or high dose, single or two shots; 5 received placebo; per-sample allocation not given. Repertoires of vaccine and placebo recipients were sequenced from samples taken on day 63 after the first injection. Between 29 July and 7 August 2020, Cohort 1b enrolled about two dozen adults aged 18-55 years at one site in Boston, USA. Ad26.COV2.S was a replication-incompetent adenovirus type 26 vector expressing a prefusion-stabilized SARS-CoV-2 spike protein from the original Wuhan strain. The receptor was isolated from a person between 18 and 59 years old who received the Ad26.COV2.S COVID-19 vaccine or a placebo. Material: peripheral blood, obtained in a trial of Ad26.COV2.S vaccine versus placebo. The chain is encoded by TRBV4-1 joined to TRBJ1-5; TRBD1 matches 7 bases in the middle. The nucleotide sequence is TGCGCCAGCAGCCAAGGCGACAGGGAGCTACAGCCCCAGCATTTT. Translated, this gives CASSQGDRELQPQHF.